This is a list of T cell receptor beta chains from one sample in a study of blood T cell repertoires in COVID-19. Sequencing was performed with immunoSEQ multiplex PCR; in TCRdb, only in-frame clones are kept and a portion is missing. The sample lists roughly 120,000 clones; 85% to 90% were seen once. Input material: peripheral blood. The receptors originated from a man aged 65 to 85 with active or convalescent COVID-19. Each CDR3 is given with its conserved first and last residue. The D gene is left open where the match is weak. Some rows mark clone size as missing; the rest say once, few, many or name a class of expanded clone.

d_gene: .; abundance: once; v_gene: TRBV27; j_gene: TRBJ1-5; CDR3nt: TGTGCCAGCAGTTGGAGGGGACAGCCCCAGCATTTT; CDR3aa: CASSWRGQPQHF
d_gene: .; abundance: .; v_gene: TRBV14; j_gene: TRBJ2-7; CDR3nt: TGTGCCAGCAGCCTCGGAGGGTACGAGCAGTACTTC; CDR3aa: CASSLGGYEQYF
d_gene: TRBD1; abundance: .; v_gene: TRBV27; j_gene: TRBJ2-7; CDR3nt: TGTGCCAGCAGTTTCCAAAGACAGGGTGACAGCTCCTACGAGCAGTACTTC; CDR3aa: CASSFQRQGDSSYEQYF
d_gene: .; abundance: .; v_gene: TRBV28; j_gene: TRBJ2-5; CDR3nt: TGTGCCAGCACCGGAGCCCAAGAGACCCAGTACTTC; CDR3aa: CASTGAQETQYF
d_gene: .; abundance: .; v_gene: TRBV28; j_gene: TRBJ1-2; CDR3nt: TGTGCCAGCAGTTTATCGGGTGGCTACACCTTC; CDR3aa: CASSLSGGYTF
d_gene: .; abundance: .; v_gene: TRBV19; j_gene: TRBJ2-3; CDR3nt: TGTGCCAGTAGTATAGCGGAGGGGTCGACCACAGATACGCAGTATTTT; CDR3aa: CASSIAEGSTTDTQYF
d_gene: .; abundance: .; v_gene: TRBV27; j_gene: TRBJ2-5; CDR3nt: TGTGCCAGCAGCGCCCGTGGGGCCTGGGACCAAGAGACCCAGTACTTC; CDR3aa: CASSARGAWDQETQYF
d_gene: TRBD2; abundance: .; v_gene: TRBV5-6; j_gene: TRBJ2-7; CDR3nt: TGTGCCAGCAGCCCGATAGCGGGGAGCTCCTACGAGCAGTACTTC; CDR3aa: CASSPIAGSSYEQYF
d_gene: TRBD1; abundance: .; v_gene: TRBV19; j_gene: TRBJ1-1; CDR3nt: TGTGCCAGTAGTACTGGGACAGAAAACACTGAAGCTTTCTTT; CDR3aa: CASSTGTENTEAFF
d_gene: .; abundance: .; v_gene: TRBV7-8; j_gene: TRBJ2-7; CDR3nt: TGTGCCAGCAGCTTAGCGGAGGAACTCTACGAGCAGTACTTC; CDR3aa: CASSLAEELYEQYF
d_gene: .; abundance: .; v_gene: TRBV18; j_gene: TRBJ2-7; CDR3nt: TGTGCCAGCTCAATTTCTGGGGCAAACTACGAGCAGTACTTC; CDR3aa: CASSISGANYEQYF
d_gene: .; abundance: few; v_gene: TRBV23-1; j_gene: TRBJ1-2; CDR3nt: TGCGCCAGCAGTCAATCGGGCATTTCTAACTATGGCTACACCTTC; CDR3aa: CASSQSGISNYGYTF
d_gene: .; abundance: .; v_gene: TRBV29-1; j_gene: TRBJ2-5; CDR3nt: TGCAGCGTTGGTCCTATGGGGGCACAGACCCAGTACTTC; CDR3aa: CSVGPMGAQTQYF
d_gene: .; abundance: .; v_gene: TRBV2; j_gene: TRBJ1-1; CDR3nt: TGTGCCAGCAATGGTCCAGAAACATTGAACACTGAAGCTTTCTTT; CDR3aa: CASNGPETLNTEAFF
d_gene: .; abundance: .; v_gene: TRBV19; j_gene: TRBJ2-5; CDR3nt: TGTGCCAGTGTTGACCTCGGGGTTAGCGAGACCCAGTACTTC; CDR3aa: CASVDLGVSETQYF
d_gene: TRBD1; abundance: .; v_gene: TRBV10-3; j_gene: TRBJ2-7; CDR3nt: TGTGCCACCAACCTCGGGGATACAGGGGCCTACGAGCAGTACTTC; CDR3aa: CATNLGDTGAYEQYF
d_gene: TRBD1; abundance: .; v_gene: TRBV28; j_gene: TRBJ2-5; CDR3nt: TGTGCCAGCAGCCCCACCCAGACAGGGTCCGAGACCCAGTACTTC; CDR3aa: CASSPTQTGSETQYF
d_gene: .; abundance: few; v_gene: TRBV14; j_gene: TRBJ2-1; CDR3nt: TGTGCCAGCAGCCAAGAGCACTGGTCAACGTACAATGAGCAGTTCTTC; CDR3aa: CASSQEHWSTYNEQFF
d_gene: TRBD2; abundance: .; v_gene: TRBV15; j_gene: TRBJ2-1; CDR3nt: TGTGCCACCAGCAGAGATCGGGGGGAATACAATGAGCAGTTCTTC; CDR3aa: CATSRDRGEYNEQFF
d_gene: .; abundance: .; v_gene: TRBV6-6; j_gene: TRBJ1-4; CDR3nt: TGTGCCAGCAGTTACTCGCAAGGACATGAAGAAAAACTGTTTTTT; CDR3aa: CASSYSQGHEEKLFF
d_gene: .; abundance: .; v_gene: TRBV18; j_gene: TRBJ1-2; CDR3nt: TGTGCCAGCTCACCATCGGACAAGGGCGGCGGCTACACCTTC; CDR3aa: CASSPSDKGGGYTF
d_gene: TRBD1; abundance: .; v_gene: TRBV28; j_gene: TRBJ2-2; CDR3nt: TGTGCCAGCAGCCTCCGGGACAGGGTGTTCACCGGGGAGCTGTTTTTT; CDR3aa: CASSLRDRVFTGELFF
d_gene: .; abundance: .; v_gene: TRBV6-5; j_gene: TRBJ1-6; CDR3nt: TGTGCCAGCAGTTACCAACAGGTCGGGTCACCCCTCCACTTT; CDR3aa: CASSYQQVGSPLHF
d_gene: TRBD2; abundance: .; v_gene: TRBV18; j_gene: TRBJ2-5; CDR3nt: TGTGCCAGCTCACCGGGGACTAGCGGGGAGACCCAGTACTTC; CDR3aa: CASSPGTSGETQYF
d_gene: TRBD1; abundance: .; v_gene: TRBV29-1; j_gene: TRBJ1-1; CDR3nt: TGCAGCGTTGAAGAGCCGGGACAGGGATCCACTGAAGCTTTCTTT; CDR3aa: CSVEEPGQGSTEAFF
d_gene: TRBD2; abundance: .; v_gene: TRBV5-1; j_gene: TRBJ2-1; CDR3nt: TGCGCCAGCAGGGGGGGGGACGACAATGAGCAGTTCTTC; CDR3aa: CASRGGDDNEQFF
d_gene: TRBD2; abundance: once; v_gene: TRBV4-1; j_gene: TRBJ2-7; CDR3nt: TGCGCCAGCAGCCAAGATCCGGGACTAGCGGGGTACGAGCAGTACTTC; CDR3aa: CASSQDPGLAGYEQYF
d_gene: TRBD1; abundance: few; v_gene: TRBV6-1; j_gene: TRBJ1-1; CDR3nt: TGTGCCAGCAGTGACCCAGGGGGCCCGAACACTGAAGCTTTCTTT; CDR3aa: CASSDPGGPNTEAFF
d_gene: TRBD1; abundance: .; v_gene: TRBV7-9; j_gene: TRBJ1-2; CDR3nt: TGTGCCAGCAGAATCCAGGGGGCGCGGGGAGTCTATGGCTACACCTTC; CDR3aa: CASRIQGARGVYGYTF
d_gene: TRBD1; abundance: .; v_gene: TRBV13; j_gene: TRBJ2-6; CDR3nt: TGTGCCAGCAGCTGGGGACAGAGTAGCTCTGGGGCCAACGTCCTGACTTTC; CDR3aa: CASSWGQSSSGANVLTF
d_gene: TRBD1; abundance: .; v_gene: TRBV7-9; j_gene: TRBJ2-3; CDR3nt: TGTGCCAGCACCCAGACAGGGATGGCAGATACGCAGTATTTT; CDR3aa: CASTQTGMADTQYF
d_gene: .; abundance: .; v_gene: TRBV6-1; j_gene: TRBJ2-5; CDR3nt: TGTGCCAGCAGTGAAGCTGGACCGTGGGGGGTGACCCAGTACTTC; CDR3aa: CASSEAGPWGVTQYF
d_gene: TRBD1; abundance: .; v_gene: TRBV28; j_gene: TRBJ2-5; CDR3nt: TGTGCCAGCAGTTTATCTCCGGACAGGGAGGAAGAGACCCAGTACTTC; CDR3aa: CASSLSPDREEETQYF
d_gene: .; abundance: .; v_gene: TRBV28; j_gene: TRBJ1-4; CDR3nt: TGTGCCAGCAGTTTAGGGGGGAGGGCGGTTGAAAAACTGTTTTTT; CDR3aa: CASSLGGRAVEKLFF
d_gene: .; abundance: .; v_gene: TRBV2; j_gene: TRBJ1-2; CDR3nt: TGTGCCAGCCGTTTTGGGTCGACAGGAGTCTATGGCTACACCTTC; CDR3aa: CASRFGSTGVYGYTF
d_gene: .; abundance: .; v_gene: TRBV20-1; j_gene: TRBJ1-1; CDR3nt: TGCAGTGCTAGATTAAACACTGAAGCTTTCTTT; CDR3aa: CSARLNTEAFF
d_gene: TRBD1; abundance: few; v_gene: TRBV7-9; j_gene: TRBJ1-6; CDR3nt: TGTGCCAGCTACTTGGCAGGGGGACCCTCACCCCTCCACTTT; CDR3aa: CASYLAGGPSPLHF
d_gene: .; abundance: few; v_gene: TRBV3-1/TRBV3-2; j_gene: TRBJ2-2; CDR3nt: TGTGCCAGCAGCCAAGGGGCTCTAGGGGCCGGGGAGCTGTTTTTT; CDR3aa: CASSQGALGAGELFF
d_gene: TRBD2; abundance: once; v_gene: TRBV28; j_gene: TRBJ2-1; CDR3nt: TGTGCCAGCAGTGGACTAGCGGGAGGCTCCCGGAGTGAGCAGTTCTTC; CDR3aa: CASSGLAGGSRSEQFF
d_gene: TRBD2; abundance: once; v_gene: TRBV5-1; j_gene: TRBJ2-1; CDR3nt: TGCGCCAGCAGCCTACTAGCGGGGTCCCGGGGTGAGCAGTTCTTC; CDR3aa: CASSLLAGSRGEQFF
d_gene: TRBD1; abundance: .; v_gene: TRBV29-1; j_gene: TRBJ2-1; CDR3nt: TGCAGCGTTGTAGGTTTGGGACAGAAATACAATGAGCAGTTCTTC; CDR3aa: CSVVGLGQKYNEQFF
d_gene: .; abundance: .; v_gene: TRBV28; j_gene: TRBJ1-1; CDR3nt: TGTTTCTGCACTGAAGCTTTCTTT; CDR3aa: CFCTEAFF
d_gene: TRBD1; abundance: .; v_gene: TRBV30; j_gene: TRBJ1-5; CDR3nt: TGTGCCTGGAGCACAGACAGGGGAGCCGATAGCAATCAGCCCCAGCATTTT; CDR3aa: CAWSTDRGADSNQPQHF
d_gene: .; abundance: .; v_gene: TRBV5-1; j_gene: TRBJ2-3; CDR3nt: TGCGCCAGCAGCTTGGACCGGGACTCGGTCGGAGATACGCAGTATTTT; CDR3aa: CASSLDRDSVGDTQYF
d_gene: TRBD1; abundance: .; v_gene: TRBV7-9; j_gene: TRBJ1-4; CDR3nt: TGTGCCAGCAGCTCCACGGGACAGGGATCCTCAGCTAATGAAAAACTGTTTTTT; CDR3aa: CASSSTGQGSSANEKLFF
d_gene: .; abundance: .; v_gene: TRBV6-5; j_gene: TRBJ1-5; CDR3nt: TGTGCCAGCAGTTACGCAGGGAATCAGCCCCAGCATTTT; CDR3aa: CASSYAGNQPQHF
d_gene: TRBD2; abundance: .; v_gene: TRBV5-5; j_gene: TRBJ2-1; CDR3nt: TGTGCCAGCAGCTTATCGGCGGGAGTGGGCTTCAATGAGCAGTTCTTC; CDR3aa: CASSLSAGVGFNEQFF
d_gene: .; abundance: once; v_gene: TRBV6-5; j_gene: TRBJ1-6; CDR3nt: TGTGCCAGCAGTTTCCGGGATGCGAGTTCACCCCTCCACTTT; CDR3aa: CASSFRDASSPLHF
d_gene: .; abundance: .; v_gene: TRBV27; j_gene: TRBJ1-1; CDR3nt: TGTGCCAGCAGTCGGGTCATGAACACTGAAGCTTTCTTT; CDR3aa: CASSRVMNTEAFF
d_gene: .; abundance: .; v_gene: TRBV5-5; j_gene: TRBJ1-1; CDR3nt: TGTGCCAGCAGCCCTATGGCGGGGGGAACTGAAGCTTTCTTT; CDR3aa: CASSPMAGGTEAFF
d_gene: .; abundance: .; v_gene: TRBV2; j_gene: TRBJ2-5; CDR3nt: TGTGCCAGTGATAGACATCTCCAAGAGACCCAGTACTTC; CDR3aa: CASDRHLQETQYF
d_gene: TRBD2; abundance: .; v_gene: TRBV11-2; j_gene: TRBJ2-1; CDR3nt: TGTGCCAGCAGCTCCTACGGGGGGTACTACAATGAGCAGTTCTTC; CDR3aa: CASSSYGGYYNEQFF
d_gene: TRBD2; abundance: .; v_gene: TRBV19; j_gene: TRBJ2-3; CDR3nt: TGTGCCAGTAGTAGTCCAGCGGGAGGTAAAGATACGCAGTATTTT; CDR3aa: CASSSPAGGKDTQYF